This record covers a single TCR beta chain. The antigen is undetermined. This entry is derived from a study of T cell repertoires in cytomegalovirus infection. Study overall: Indications of both CMV infection and matching HLA type were provided by public TCR beta signatures.

Germline V gene lookup returns CDR1 DFQATT and CDR2 SNEGSKA (reference sequence). V was pared by 3 bases and J by 5 bases, with 10 bases between. This CDR3 has 12 residues. Study observations and caveats: What dominated the ex vivo response were HLA-C-restricted CMV-specific TCR beta clonotypes. Cumulated frequencies of public TCR beta families served to identify carriers of CMV plus the relevant HLA.

One entry per CDR3 protein, called by TCRdb with MiXCR from the reads. The data contain approximately 700,000 distinct CDR3 sequences, 35% of them singletons. The V call is TRBV20-1, the J call TRBJ1-1, with D unresolved. This TCR derives from a human donor in good health (CMV status not recorded). Some clones in this sample may be carry-over from other donors' samples. The material sequenced was PBMCs. Here the CDR3 reads CSASPRWTEAFF. CDR3 bases: TGCAGTGCTAGCCCGCGGTGGACTGAAGCTTTCTTT.